These 27 T cell receptor beta chains came from one sample sequenced in a study of T cell responses to AZD1222 COVID-19 vaccine. This table comes from immunoSEQ multiplex PCR, and its TCRdb copy is limited to in-frame clones, with some not included. In the table there are 130,000 or so clones, roughly 88% of which are singletons. This material consisted of peripheral blood, taken 28 days after the second AZD1222 dose. These receptors were obtained from an adult who received the AZD1222 COVID-19 vaccine.

This clone was seen only a few times. The gene calls are TRBV19 and TRBJ1-1, with D possibly matching TRBD1 (6 bases). V lost 9 bases to trimming and J lost 3 bases, with 20 bases between them. Germline assignment: CDR1 LNHDA and CDR2 SQIVND (reference sequence). This CDR3 is 15 amino acids long. CDR3 residues: CASSGGPARDTEAFF. CDR3 DNA: TGTGCCAGCAGTGGGGGGCCGGCAAGGGACACTGAAGCTTTCTTT.

This chain uses TRBV5-4 with TRBJ2-2; D gene ambiguous. CDR1 and CDR2 (germline): SGHNT, YYREEE (reference sequence). CDR3 length equals 17 residues. Trimming cost V 4 bases and J 4 bases, with 20 bases left between them. The CDR3 bases are TGTGCCAGCAGCCAACTATTAGTGTTCCCCGGCACCGGGGAGCTGTTTTTT. Translated, it gives CASSQLLVFPGTGELFF.

This chain uses TRBV5-1 with TRBJ2-1, with 11 nucleotides matching TRBD2. Germline V CDR1 and CDR2: SGHRS, YFSETQ. CDR3 length: 17 residues. J lost 7 bases, V lost 4 bases, and 13 bases had no gene match. The chain's CDR3 is CASSPGLAVRTGNEQFF. The DNA for the CDR3 is TGCGCCAGCAGCCCGGGACTAGCGGTTCGAACGGGGAATGAGCAGTTCTTC.

CDR3 DNA: TGTGCCAGCAGTGAAGGGGGGACGGTGTACTCTGGAAACACCATATATTTT. Residues: CASSEGGTVYSGNTIYF. V and J are TRBV2 and TRBJ1-3; D perhaps matches TRBD1 (5 bases). This CDR3 is built from 17 residues. Germline CDR1 reads SNHLY; CDR2 reads FYNNEI. Between the trimmed V and J ends, which lost 1 base and 0 bases, there was a span of 13 bases.

The genes are TRBV2 and TRBJ1-4, with unresolved D. With 4 bases removed from V and 8 bases from J, the gap between germline ends came to 23 bases. Germline values: CDR1 SNHLY, CDR2 FYNNEI. The CDR3 covers 17 residues. CDR3 protein: CASSGRLVGLRREKLFF. DNA of the CDR3: TGTGCCAGCAGTGGGAGGCTCGTCGGACTAAGAAGAGAAAAACTGTTTTTT.

This clone has just one count. The rearrangement links TRBV7-8 to TRBJ2-5; 7 bases line up with TRBD2. Germline CDR1 and CDR2: SGHVS and FQNEAQ. The junction had 3 bases not matched to a gene; V was cut back by 1 base and J by 7 bases. This CDR3 has 13 residues. The DNA of the CDR3 is TGTGCCAGCAGCTTAGGCGGGGAGGGGACCCAGTACTTC. Its translation: CASSLGGEGTQYF.

This chain connects TRBV5-1 to TRBJ2-5; 9 bases agree with TRBD1. Germline CDR1 is SGHRS and CDR2 is YFSETQ. The J segment lost 5 bases and the V segment lost 1 base, leaving 6 bases of the junction unmatched. This CDR3 has 15 residues. The DNA for the CDR3 is TGCGCCAGCAGCTTGCTCACAGGGGGCTTGGAGACCCAGTACTTC. Its translation: CASSLLTGGLETQYF. The full variable domain, with the rest looked up from reference TRBV5-1 and TRBJ2-5, is KAGVTQTPRYLIKTRGQQVTLSCSPISGHRSVSWYQQTPGQGLQFLFEYFSETQRNKGNFPGRFSGRQFSNSRSEMNVSTLELGDSALYLCASSLLTGGLETQYFGPGTRLLVL.

The chain is built from TRBV4-1 and TRBJ2-7; no firm D call. The CDR3 is 14 residues long. The V gene lost 4 bases and the J gene lost 0 bases, with 10 bases spanning the gap. CDR1 and CDR2 from the germline V gene are MGHRA and YSYEKL. The CDR3 loop reads CASSPNYVSYEQYF. CDR3 coding DNA: TGCGCCAGCAGCCCTAACTATGTCTCCTACGAGCAGTACTTC.

V gene TRBV19 combines with J gene TRBJ2-5, with TRBD2 matching 8 bases. This CDR3 spans 14 amino acids. Germline assignment: CDR1 LNHDA and CDR2 SQIVND (reference sequence). The V segment lost 8 bases and the J segment 6 bases; nucleotides outside the gene matches: 11. The CDR3 here is CASASGGAIQTQYF. The CDR3, as DNA: TGTGCCAGTGCTTCCGGGGGGGCGATCCAGACCCAGTACTTC.

The rearrangement links TRBV19 to TRBJ1-4; 7 nucleotides align to TRBD1. CDR1 is LNHDA and CDR2 is SQIVND in the germline V gene (reference sequence). This CDR3 has 15 residues. After removal of 7 bases from V and 5 bases from J, the junction contained 10 bases not matched to a gene. The CDR3 DNA sequence: TGTGCCAGTAAGACTCGACAGGGAGCAAATGAAAAACTGTTTTTT. The encoded protein is CASKTRQGANEKLFF. Full variable domain (outside the CDR3, taken from reference TRBV19 and TRBJ1-4): DGGITQSPKYLFRKEGQNVTLSCEQNLNHDAMYWYRQDPGQGLRLIYYSQIVNDFQKGDIAEGYSVSREKKESFPLTVTSAQKNPTAFYLCASKTRQGANEKLFFGSGTQLSVL.

The rearrangement uses TRBV3-1 (or the pseudogene TRBV3-2) and TRBJ2-3; 10 positions agree with TRBD2. The length of the CDR3 is 18 residues. Unmatched junction bases numbered 11, after V lost 4 bases and J lost 1 base. The germline CDR1 and CDR2 sequences are LGHDT and YNNKEL (reference sequence). Here the CDR3 DNA reads TGTGCCAGCAGCCCAGGGACTAGCGCTACCAAACGCACAGATACGCAGTATTTT. It codes for CASSPGTSATKRTDTQYF.

This rearrangement joins TRBV27 to TRBJ1-2; tentatively, D is TRBD1 (5 bases). The germline CDR1 and CDR2 sequences are MNHEY and SMNVEV (reference sequence). The CDR3 runs to 13 residues. Trimming took off 6 bases at V and 3 bases at J, with 11 bases between the two ends. The CDR3 sequence: CASSPRGYYGYTF. Written as DNA, the CDR3 is TGTGCCAGCAGCCCAAGGGGTTACTATGGCTACACCTTC.

CDR3 bases: TGTGCCAGCACCTTTGGGGCGGGAGATAGCGGGGGCTCGGCCCTAAGCTCCTACAATGAGCAGTTCTTC. Its protein is CASTFGAGDSGGSALSSYNEQFF. The chain carries TRBV28 and TRBJ2-1, with TRBD2 matching 9 bases. The trim removed 7 bases at V and 0 bases at J, leaving 28 bases unmatched. CDR1 is MDHEN, CDR2 SYDVKM, per germline. There are 23 residues in the CDR3.

This chain connects TRBV10-3 to TRBJ2-7, with 7 positions matching TRBD2. The CDR3 is 13 amino acids. CDR1 ENHRY and CDR2 SYGVKD come from the germline V gene. The V segment lost 8 bases and the J segment 5 bases; nucleotides outside the gene matches: 9. The CDR3 protein is CAIEGLGANEQYF. The CDR3 DNA reads TGTGCCATCGAAGGACTAGGTGCCAACGAGCAGTACTTC.

The genes are TRBV28 and TRBJ1-1; D remains unclear. V was pared by 1 base and J by 2 bases, with 8 bases between. The CDR3 has 14 amino acids. From germline, CDR1 is MDHEN and CDR2 SYDVKM. The CDR3 sequence: CASSLYGKNTEAFF. The CDR3 DNA reads as TGTGCCAGCAGTTTATATGGGAAAAACACTGAAGCTTTCTTT. Combining the CDR3 with reference TRBV28 and TRBJ1-1 gives the whole variable domain DVKVTQSSRYLVKRTGEKVFLECVQDMDHENMFWYRQDPGLGLRLIYFSYDVKMKEKGDIPEGYSVSREKKERFSLILESASTNQTSMYLCASSLYGKNTEAFFGQGTRLTVV.

This sequence joins TRBV9 and TRBJ2-5, with D tentatively TRBD2 (5 bases). CDR1 is SGDLS, CDR2 YYNGEE, per germline. V was pared by 0 bases and J by 1 base, with 7 bases between. CDR3 length equals 14 residues. The CDR3 coding sequence is TGTGCCAGCAGCGTAGGACTATCCCAAGAGACCCAGTACTTC. Translation gives CASSVGLSQETQYF.

This rearrangement joins TRBV25-1 to TRBJ2-4, with a tentative D call TRBD1 (5 bases). Trimming stripped 5 bases from V and 3 bases from J, with 8 bases between. CDR1 MGHDK and CDR2 SYGVNS come from the germline V gene. This CDR3 is built from 13 residues. Here the CDR3 DNA reads TGTGCCAGCAGTTACCAGGGCAAAAACATTCAGTACTTC. This sequence encodes CASSYQGKNIQYF. Based on the CDR3 plus reference TRBV25-1 and TRBJ2-4, the full variable domain is EADIYQTPRYLVIGTGKKITLECSQTMGHDKMYWYQQDPGMELHLIHYSYGVNSTEKGDLSSESTVSRIRTEHFPLTLESARPSHTSQYLCASSYQGKNIQYFGAGTRLSVL.

The chain uses TRBV2 and TRBJ2-3, with D unclear. Germline loops: CDR1 SNHLY, CDR2 FYNNEI. Trimming took off 6 bases at V and 4 bases at J, with 8 bases between the two ends. The CDR3 runs 12 residues. The CDR3 reads CASRDRADTQYF. The CDR3 coding sequence is TGTGCCAGCAGGGATAGGGCAGATACGCAGTATTTT.

CDR3 protein: CASSEEASGSYEQYF. In nucleotides, the CDR3 is TGTGCCAGCAGTGAAGAGGCTAGCGGGTCCTACGAGCAGTACTTC. V gene TRBV6-1 combines with J gene TRBJ2-7; 8 bases map to TRBD2. The V gene's germline CDR1 is MNHNS and CDR2 SASEGT. The CDR3 has 15 residues. V shed 1 base, J shed 1 base, and the junction held 3 bases outside the gene matches.

The chain carries TRBV12-3 or TRBV12-4 and TRBJ2-5; D is undetermined. V was clipped by 1 base and J by 6 bases, with 6 bases between them. CDR3 length: 12 amino acids. The CDR3 is CASSLDSQTQYF. The CDR3, as DNA: TGTGCCAGCAGTTTAGACAGTCAGACCCAGTACTTC.

DNA of the CDR3: TGTGCCAGCAGTTACGAGACTAGCGGGAGTGAGACCCAGTACTTC. It specifies CASSYETSGSETQYF. The chain carries TRBV6-5 and TRBJ2-5; 12 nucleotides agree with TRBD2. The CDR3 spans 15 residues. The V segment lost 2 bases and the J segment 5 bases; nucleotides outside the gene matches: 3. CDR1 and CDR2 from the germline V gene are MNHEY and SVGAGI.

This rearrangement joins TRBV11-2 to TRBJ2-7; D unresolved. V was trimmed by 1 base and J by 3 bases, leaving 7 bases between them. The V gene's germline CDR1 is SGHAT and CDR2 FQNNGV. The CDR3 is 13 amino acids. The CDR3 reads CASSLASDYEQYF. DNA of the CDR3: TGTGCCAGCAGCTTAGCAAGCGACTACGAGCAGTACTTC. The full variable domain, completed using reference TRBV11-2 and TRBJ2-7, is EAGVAQSPRYKIIEKRQSVAFWCNPISGHATLYWYQQILGQGPKLLIQFQNNGVVDDSQLPKDRFSAERLKGVDSTLKIQPAKLEDSAVYLCASSLASDYEQYFGPGTRLTVT.

In its sample, this clone was seen once. The chain links TRBV28 to TRBJ2-3; D is uncertain. V was pared by 4 bases and J by 0 bases, with 8 bases between. This CDR3 has 14 amino acids. Germline CDR1 is MDHEN and CDR2 is SYDVKM. The CDR3 nucleotides read TGTGCCAGCAGTTCAGGCGGAAGCACAGATACGCAGTATTTT. Translation: CASSSGGSTDTQYF.

V gene TRBV11-3 combines with J gene TRBJ2-7; 8 bases align to TRBD2. The CDR3 runs 13 residues. The germline CDR1 and CDR2 sequences are SGHNT and YENEEA. The trim removed 1 base at V and 6 bases at J, leaving 2 bases unmatched. CDR3 nucleotide sequence: TGTGCCAGCAGCTTAGCGGGAGGGATCGAGCAGTACTTC. It encodes CASSLAGGIEQYF.

The chain combines TRBV10-3 with TRBJ1-3; D not certain. Germline CDR1 and CDR2: ENHRY and SYGVKD. The germline V and J ends were trimmed by 0 bases and 3 bases, with 12 bases remaining between them. The CDR3 runs 16 residues. The CDR3, as DNA: TGTGCCATCAGTGAGTCGACGACCGGGGTTGGAAACACCATATATTTT. Translating gives CAISESTTGVGNTIYF.

The chain is built from TRBV3-1 (or the pseudogene TRBV3-2) and TRBJ2-1; weak D call: TRBD2 (5 bases). V shed 3 bases and J shed 5 bases, with 8 bases lying between them. CDR1 and CDR2 (germline): LGHDT, YNNKEL (reference sequence). This CDR3 has 13 residues. CDR3 sequence: CASSHLANNEQFF. The CDR3 DNA sequence: TGTGCCAGCAGCCACCTAGCAAACAATGAGCAGTTCTTC.

This chain joins TRBV10-3 and TRBJ2-7; D unresolved. The CDR3 spans 14 residues. CDR1 ENHRY and CDR2 SYGVKD come from the germline V gene. Trimming shortened V by 7 bases and J by 0 bases, and 13 bases separated the two germline ends. CDR3 DNA: TGTGCCATCACTCGGTCTAGGAGCTCCTACGAGCAGTACTTC. It codes for CAITRSRSSYEQYF.